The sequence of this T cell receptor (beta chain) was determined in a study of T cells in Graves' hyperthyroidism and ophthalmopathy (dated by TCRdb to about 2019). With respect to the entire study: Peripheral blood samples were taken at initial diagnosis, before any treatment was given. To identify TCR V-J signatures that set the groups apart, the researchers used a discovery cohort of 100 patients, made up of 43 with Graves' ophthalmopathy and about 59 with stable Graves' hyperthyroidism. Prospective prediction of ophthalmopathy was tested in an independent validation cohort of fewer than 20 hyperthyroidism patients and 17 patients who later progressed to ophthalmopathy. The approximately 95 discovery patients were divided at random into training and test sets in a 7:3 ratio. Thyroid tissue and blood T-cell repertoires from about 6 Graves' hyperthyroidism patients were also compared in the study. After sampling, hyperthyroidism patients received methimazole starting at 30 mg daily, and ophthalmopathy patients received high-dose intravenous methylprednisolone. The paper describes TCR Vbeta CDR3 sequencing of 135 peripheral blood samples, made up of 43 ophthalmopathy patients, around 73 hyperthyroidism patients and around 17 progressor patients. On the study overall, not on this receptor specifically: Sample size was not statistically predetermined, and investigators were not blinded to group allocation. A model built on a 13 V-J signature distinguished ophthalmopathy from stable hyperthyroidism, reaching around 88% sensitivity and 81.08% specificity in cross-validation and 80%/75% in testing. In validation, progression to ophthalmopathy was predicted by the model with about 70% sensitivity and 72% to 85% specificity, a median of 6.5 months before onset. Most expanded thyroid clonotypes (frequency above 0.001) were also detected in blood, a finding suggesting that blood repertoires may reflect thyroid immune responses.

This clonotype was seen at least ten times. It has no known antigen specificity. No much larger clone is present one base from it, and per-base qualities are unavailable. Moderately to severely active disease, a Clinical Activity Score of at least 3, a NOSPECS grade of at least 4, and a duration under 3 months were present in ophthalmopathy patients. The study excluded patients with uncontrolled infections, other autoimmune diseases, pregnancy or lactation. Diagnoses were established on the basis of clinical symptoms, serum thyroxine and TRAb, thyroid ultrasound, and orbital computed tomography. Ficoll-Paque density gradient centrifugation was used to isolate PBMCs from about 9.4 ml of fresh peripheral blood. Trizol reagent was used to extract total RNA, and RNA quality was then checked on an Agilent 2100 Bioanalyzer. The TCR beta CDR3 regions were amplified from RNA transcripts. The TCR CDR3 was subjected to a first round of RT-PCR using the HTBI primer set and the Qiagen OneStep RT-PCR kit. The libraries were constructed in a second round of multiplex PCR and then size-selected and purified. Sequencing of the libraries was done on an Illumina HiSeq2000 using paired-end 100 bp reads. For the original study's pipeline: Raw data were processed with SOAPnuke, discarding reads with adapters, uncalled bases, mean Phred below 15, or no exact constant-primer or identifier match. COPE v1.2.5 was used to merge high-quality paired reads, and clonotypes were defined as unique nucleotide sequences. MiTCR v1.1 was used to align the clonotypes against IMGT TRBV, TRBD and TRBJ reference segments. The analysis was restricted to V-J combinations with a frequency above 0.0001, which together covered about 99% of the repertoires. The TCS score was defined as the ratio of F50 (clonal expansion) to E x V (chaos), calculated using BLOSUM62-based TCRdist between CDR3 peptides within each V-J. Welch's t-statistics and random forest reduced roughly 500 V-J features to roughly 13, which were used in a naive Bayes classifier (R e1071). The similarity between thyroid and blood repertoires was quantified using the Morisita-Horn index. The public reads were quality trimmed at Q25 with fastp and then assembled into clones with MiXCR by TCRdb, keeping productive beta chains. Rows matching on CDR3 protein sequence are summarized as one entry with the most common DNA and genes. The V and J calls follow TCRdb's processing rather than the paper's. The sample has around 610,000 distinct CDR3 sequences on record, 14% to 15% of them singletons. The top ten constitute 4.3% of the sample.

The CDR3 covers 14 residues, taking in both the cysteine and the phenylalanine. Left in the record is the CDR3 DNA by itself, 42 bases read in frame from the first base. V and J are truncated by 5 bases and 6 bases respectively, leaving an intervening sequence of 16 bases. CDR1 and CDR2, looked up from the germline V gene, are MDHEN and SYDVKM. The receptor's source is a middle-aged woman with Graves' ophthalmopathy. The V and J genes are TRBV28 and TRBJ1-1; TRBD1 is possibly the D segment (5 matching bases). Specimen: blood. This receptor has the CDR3 CASSKRGESAEAFF. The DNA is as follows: TGTGCCAGCAGTAAAAGAGGGGAATCGGCTGAAGCTTTCTTT.